A single sample gave rise to the 6 T cell receptor beta chains below, sequenced in a study of post-analysis software for immune sequencing data. General observations from the study: Elevated frequency relative to controls characterized several TRBV segments in patients, TRBV5-6, TRBV5-1 and TRBV20-1 among them.

Their antigens are not known. The library was made from cDNA and included unique molecular identifiers. TCRdb processed the PCR reads anew with MiXCR; each CDR3 protein has one entry. The table has approximately 660,000 distinct CDR3 sequences, approximately 59% seen once. Sequencing used blood. The receptor source for this set is a girl aged 2 to 9 with multiple sclerosis.

The V gene is TRBV5-1, the J gene TRBJ2-5; a possible D gene is TRBD2 (6 bases). The CDR3 sequence is 13 residues long. The germline V and J ends were trimmed by 1 base and 5 bases, with 9 bases remaining between them. Germline values: CDR1 SGHRS, CDR2 YFSETQ. As DNA, the CDR3 is TGCGCCAGCAGCTTGCGGGAGATGGAGACCCAGTACTTC. It codes for CASSLREMETQYF.

The rearrangement links TRBV4-3 to TRBJ2-1; 10 bases map to TRBD1. Germline V gene data show CDR1 as LGHNA and CDR2 as YSLEER. The CDR3 extends over 20 amino acids. J was trimmed by 0 bases and V by 0 bases; bases with no gene match: 11. The CDR3 region is CASSQEVRQGAPFSYNEQFF. The CDR3 region has the DNA TGCGCCAGCAGCCAAGAAGTGAGACAGGGGGCCCCTTTCTCCTACAATGAGCAGTTCTTC.

The J gene is TRBJ2-5, the V gene TRBV15, with D maybe TRBD2 (5 bases). This CDR3 region has 15 residues. The V and J ends lost 8 bases and 4 bases respectively, with 20 bases between them. Per the germline V gene, CDR1 is LNHNV and CDR2 is YYDKDF (reference sequence). The CDR3 region has the DNA TGTGCCACCTATAGCGTATCCGGAGGTCGAGAGACCCAGTACTTC. It codes for CATYSVSGGRETQYF.

V usage is TRBV12-3 or TRBV12-4 and J usage is TRBJ2-3; D is ambiguous. Trimming stripped 4 bases from V and 5 bases from J, with 19 bases between. CDR3 length: 16 residues. The CDR3 protein is CASSSRDTFVGDTQYF. The CDR3 region has the DNA TGTGCCAGCAGTTCCAGAGACACCTTTGTGGGAGATACGCAGTATTTT.

The chain employs TRBV5-1 and TRBJ2-1; the D gene is possibly TRBD2 (6 bases). Trimming shortened V by 5 bases and J by 5 bases, and 11 bases separated the two germline ends. Germline V lookup: CDR1 SGHRS, CDR2 YFSETQ. The CDR3 sequence is 13 residues long. CDR3 protein: CASRSSEDNEQFF. The CDR3 nucleotides are TGCGCCAGCAGGTCTAGCGAAGACAATGAGCAGTTCTTC.

V and J are TRBV14 and TRBJ2-5; 7 bases align to TRBD2. Germline lookup yields CDR1 SGHDN and CDR2 FVKESK. Trimming cost V 4 bases and J 5 bases; bases outside gene matches: 10. The length of the CDR3 is 15 residues. The DNA of the CDR3 is TGTGCCAGCAGCCCTTGGGAGGGAACTTCGGAGACCCAGTACTTC. It translates to CASSPWEGTSETQYF.